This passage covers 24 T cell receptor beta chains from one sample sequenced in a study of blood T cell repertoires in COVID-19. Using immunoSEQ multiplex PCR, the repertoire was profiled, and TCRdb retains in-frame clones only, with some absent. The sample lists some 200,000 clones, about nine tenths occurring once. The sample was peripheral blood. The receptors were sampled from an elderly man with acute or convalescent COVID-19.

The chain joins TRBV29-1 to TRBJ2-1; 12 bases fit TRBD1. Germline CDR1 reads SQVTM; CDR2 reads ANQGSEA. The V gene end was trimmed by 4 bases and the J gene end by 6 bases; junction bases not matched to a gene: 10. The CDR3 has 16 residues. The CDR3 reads CSVGDRGLMIGNEQFF. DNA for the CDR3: TGCAGCGTTGGGGACAGGGGGCTTATGATTGGCAATGAGCAGTTCTTC.

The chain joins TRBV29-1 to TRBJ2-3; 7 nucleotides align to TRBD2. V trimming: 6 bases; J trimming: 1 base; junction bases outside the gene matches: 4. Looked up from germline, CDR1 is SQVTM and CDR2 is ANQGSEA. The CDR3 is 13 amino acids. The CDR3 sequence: CSVAGLGTDTQYF. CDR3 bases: TGCAGCGTCGCAGGACTAGGCACAGATACGCAGTATTTT.

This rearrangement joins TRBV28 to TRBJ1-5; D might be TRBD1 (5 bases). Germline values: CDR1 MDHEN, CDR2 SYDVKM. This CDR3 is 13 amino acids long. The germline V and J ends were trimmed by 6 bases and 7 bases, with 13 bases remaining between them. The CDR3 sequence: CASSPRVKQPQHF. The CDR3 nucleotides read TGTGCCAGCAGCCCCAGGGTCAAACAGCCCCAGCATTTT.

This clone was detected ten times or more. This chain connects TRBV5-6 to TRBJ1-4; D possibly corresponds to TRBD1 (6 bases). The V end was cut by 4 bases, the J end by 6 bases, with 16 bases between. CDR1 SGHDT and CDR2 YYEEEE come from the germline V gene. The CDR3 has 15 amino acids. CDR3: CASSTTGTQDEKLFF. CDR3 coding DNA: TGTGCCAGCAGCACGACCGGGACACAAGATGAAAAACTGTTTTTT.

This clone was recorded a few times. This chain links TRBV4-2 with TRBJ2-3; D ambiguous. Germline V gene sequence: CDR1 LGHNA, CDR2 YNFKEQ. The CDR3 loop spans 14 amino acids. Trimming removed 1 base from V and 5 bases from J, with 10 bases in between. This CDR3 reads CASSQGRVGDTQYF. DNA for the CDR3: TGTGCCAGCAGCCAAGGACGGGTGGGAGATACGCAGTATTTT.

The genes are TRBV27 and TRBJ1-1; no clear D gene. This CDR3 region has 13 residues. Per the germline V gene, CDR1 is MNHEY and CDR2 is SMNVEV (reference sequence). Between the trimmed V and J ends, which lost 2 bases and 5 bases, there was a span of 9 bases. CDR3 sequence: CASSLAGWTEAFF. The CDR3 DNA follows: TGTGCCAGCAGTTTAGCGGGATGGACTGAAGCTTTCTTT.

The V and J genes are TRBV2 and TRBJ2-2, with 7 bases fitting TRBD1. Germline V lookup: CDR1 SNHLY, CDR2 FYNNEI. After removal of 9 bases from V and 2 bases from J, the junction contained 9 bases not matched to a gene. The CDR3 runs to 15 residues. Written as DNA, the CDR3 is TGTGCCAGTACCCTACAGGGGACAAACACCGGGGAGCTGTTTTTT. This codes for CASTLQGTNTGELFF.

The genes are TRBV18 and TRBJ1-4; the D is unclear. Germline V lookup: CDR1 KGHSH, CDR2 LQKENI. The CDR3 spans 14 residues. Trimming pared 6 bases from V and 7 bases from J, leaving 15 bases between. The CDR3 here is CASSPATRGEKLFF. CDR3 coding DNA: TGTGCCAGCTCTCCGGCTACTCGCGGTGAAAAACTGTTTTTT.

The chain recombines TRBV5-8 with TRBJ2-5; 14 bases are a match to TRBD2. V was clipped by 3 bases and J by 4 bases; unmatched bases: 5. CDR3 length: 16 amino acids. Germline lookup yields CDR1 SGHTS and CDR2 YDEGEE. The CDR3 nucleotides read TGTGCCAGCAGCTATGGGACTAGCGGGAGTCGAGAGACCCAGTACTTC. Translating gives CASSYGTSGSRETQYF. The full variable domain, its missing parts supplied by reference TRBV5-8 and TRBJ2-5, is EAGVTQSPTHLIKTRGQQATLRCSPISGHTSVYWYQQALGLGLQFLLWYDEGEERNRGNFPPRFSGRQFPNYSSELNVNALELEDSALYLCASSYGTSGSRETQYFGPGTRLLVL.

CDR3 DNA: TGTGCCAGCAGTGAACTAACCTACGAGCAGTACTTC. Protein sequence: CASSELTYEQYF. The chain links TRBV6-1 to TRBJ2-7; D gene uncertain. V dropped 2 bases and J dropped 2 bases, with 4 bases sitting between them. The CDR3 runs 12 residues. The germline V gene has CDR1 MNHNS and CDR2 SASEGT.

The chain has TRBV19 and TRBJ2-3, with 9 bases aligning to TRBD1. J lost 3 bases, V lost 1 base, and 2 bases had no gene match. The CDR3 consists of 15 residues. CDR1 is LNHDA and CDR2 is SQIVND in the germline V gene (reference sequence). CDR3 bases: TGTGCCAGTAGTATAGGGGGGACAGGGACAGATACGCAGTATTTT. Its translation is CASSIGGTGTDTQYF.

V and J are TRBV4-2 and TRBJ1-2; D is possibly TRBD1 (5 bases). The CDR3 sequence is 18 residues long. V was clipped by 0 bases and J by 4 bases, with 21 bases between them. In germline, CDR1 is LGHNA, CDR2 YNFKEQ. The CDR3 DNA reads TGTGCCAGCAGCCAAGATCTTGTATGGGGGGGAGGCTCCTATGGCTACACCTTC. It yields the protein CASSQDLVWGGGSYGYTF.

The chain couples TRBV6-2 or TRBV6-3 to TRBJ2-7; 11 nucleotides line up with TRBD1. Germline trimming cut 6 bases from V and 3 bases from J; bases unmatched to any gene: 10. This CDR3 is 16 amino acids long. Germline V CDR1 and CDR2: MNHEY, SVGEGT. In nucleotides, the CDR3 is TGTGCCAGCAGCCCTCTAGGGACAGGGGGTGACTACGAGCAGTACTTC. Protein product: CASSPLGTGGDYEQYF.

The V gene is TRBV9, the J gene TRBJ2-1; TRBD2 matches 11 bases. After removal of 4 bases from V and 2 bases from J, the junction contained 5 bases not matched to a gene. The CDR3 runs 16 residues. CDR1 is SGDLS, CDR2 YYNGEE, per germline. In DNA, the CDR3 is TGTGCCAGCAGCTCTCTAGCGGGAGGAACCTACAATGAGCAGTTCTTC. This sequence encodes CASSSLAGGTYNEQFF.

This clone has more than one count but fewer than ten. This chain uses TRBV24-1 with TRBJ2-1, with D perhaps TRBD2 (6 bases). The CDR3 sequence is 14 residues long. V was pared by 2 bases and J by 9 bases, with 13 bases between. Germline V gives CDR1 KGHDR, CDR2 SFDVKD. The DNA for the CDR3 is TGTGCCACCAGTGATTGGGGGAGGAGCAGTGAGCAGTTCTTC. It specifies CATSDWGRSSEQFF.

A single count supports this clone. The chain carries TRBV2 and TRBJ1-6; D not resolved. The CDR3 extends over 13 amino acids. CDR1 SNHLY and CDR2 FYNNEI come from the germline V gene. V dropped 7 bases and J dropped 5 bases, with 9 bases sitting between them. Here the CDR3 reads CASTGLNNSPLHF. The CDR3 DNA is TGTGCCAGCACTGGACTAAATAATTCACCCCTCCACTTT.

The CDR3 loop is CASSYGGKGAKNIQYF. For the CDR3, the DNA is TGTGCCAGCAGTTATGGGGGCAAGGGAGCCAAAAACATTCAGTACTTC. The chain employs TRBV6-5 and TRBJ2-4, with D maybe TRBD1 (6 bases). The CDR3 is made up of 16 amino acids. Germline CDR1 is MNHEY and CDR2 is SVGAGI. V dropped 3 bases and J dropped 0 bases, with 12 bases sitting between them.

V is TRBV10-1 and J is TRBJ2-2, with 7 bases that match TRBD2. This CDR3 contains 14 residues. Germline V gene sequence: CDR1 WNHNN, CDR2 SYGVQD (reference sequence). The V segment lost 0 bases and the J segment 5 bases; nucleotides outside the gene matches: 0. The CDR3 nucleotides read TGCGCCAGCAGTGAGTCGGGGGGGACCGGGGAGCTGTTTTTT. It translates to CASSESGGTGELFF.

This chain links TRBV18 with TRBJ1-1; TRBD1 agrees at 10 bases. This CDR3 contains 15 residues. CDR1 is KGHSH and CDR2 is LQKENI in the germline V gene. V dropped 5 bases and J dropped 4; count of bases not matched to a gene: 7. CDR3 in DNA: TGTGCCAGCTCAGAACGGACAGGGGGGGTCACTGAAGCTTTCTTT. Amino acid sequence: CASSERTGGVTEAFF.

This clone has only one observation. The CDR3 here is CASSERGVYQETQYF. CDR3 in DNA: TGTGCCAGCAGCGAGAGAGGAGTGTACCAAGAGACCCAGTACTTC. This chain connects TRBV9 to TRBJ2-5; D uncertain. CDR1 and CDR2 (germline): SGDLS, YYNGEE. The CDR3 covers 15 residues. Trimming removed 3 bases at V and 0 bases at J, with 12 bases between. Full variable domain (missing parts from reference TRBV9 and TRBJ2-5): DSGVTQTPKHLITATGQRVTLRCSPRSGDLSVYWYQQSLDQGLQFLIQYYNGEERAKGNILERFSAQQFPDLHSELNLSSLELGDSALYFCASSERGVYQETQYFGPGTRLLVL.

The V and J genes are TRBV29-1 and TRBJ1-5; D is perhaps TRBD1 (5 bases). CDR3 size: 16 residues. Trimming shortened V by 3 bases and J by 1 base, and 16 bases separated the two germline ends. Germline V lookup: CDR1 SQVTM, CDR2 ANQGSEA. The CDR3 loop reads CSVDSQALMSNQPQHF. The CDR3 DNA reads TGCAGCGTTGATTCACAGGCACTGATGAGCAATCAGCCCCAGCATTTT.

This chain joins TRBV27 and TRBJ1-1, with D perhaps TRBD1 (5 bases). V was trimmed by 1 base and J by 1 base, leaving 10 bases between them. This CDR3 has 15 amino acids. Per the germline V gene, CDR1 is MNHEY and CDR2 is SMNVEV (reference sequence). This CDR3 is CASSLWGGRNTEAFF. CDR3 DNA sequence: TGTGCCAGCAGTTTATGGGGGGGGAGGAACACTGAAGCTTTCTTT.

CDR3 loop: CASSPRTSGGHNTGELFF. CDR3 coding DNA: TGCGCCAGCAGCCCAAGGACTAGCGGGGGTCACAACACCGGGGAGCTGTTTTTT. The rearrangement links TRBV5-1 to TRBJ2-2; 13 bases agree with TRBD2. Germline lookup yields CDR1 SGHRS and CDR2 YFSETQ. Trimming took 4 bases from V and 2 from J; bases not matched to a gene: 8. There are 18 residues in the CDR3.

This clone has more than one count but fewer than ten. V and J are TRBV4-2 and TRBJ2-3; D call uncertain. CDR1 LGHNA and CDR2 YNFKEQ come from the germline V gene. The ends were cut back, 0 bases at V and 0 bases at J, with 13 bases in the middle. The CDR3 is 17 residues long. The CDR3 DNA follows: TGTGCCAGCAGCCAAGAATTGTCTGGTGGCAGCACAGATACGCAGTATTTT. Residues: CASSQELSGGSTDTQYF.